Listed here are 10 T cell receptor beta chains from one sample, sequenced in a study of T cells in Graves' hyperthyroidism and ophthalmopathy. Amplified regions were TCR beta CDR3 sequences from RNA transcripts. The HTBI set primed first-round TCR CDR3 RT-PCR. TCRdb redid the calling of the multiplex PCR reads with MiXCR, one entry per CDR3 protein. The sample yields approximately 590,000 distinct CDR3 sequences, 15% to 18% seen once. The sequenced material came from blood. The receptors originated from a woman younger than 45 with Graves' hyperthyroidism.

In this sample, this clonotype turned up a few times. This chain joins TRBV19 and TRBJ2-1; 15 bases align to TRBD2. The CDR3 runs 19 residues. Trimming took 5 bases from V and 0 from J; bases not matched to a gene: 8. The germline V gene has CDR1 LNHDA and CDR2 SQIVND (reference sequence). In DNA form, the CDR3 reads TGTGCCAGTAGTGCCCGGGGACTAGCGGGAGGTGCCTCCTACAATGAGCAGTTCTTC. Its protein is CASSARGLAGGASYNEQFF.

This chain joins TRBV2 and TRBJ2-1, with 10 bases matching TRBD2. Per the germline V gene, CDR1 is SNHLY and CDR2 is FYNNEI. With 3 bases clipped from V and 11 bases from J, the junction kept 13 bases outside the gene matches. The CDR3 length is 16 residues. CDR3 DNA sequence: TGTGCCAGCAGTGAGGGTGCTAGCGGGAGCTCTCTTAAGCAGTTCTTC. Translating gives CASSEGASGSSLKQFF. Filled out from reference TRBV2 and TRBJ2-1, the complete variable domain reads EPEVTQTPSHQVTQMGQEVILRCVPISNHLYFYWYRQILGQKVEFLVSFYNNEISEKSEIFDDQFSVERPDGSNFTLKIRSTKLEDSAMYFCASSEGASGSSLKQFFGPGTRLTVL.

This clonotype was observed many times. This chain joins TRBV3-1 and TRBJ2-4; 8 nucleotides align to TRBD2. The CDR3 extends over 14 amino acids. The trim removed 3 bases at V and 7 bases at J, leaving 5 bases unmatched. Germline values: CDR1 LGHDT, CDR2 YNNKEL (reference sequence). The DNA for the CDR3 is TGTGCCAGCAGCCACACCGGGACTAGGAACATTCAGTACTTC. This encodes CASSHTGTRNIQYF.

This clonotype has ten or more counts. This rearrangement joins TRBV27 to TRBJ2-3; D is possibly TRBD1 (5 bases). Per the germline V gene, CDR1 is MNHEY and CDR2 is SMNVEV (reference sequence). The CDR3 runs 14 residues. The V end lost 6 bases, the J end lost 0 bases, and 10 bases lay between the germline ends. The DNA for the CDR3 is TGTGCCAGCAGCCAAGGACAAAGCACAGATACGCAGTATTTT. This encodes CASSQGQSTDTQYF.

V and J are TRBV10-3 and TRBJ2-7, with 10 positions matching TRBD1. With 3 bases clipped from V and 2 bases from J, the junction kept 10 bases outside the gene matches. The CDR3 sequence is 17 residues long. In germline, CDR1 is ENHRY, CDR2 SYGVKD. The CDR3 DNA reads as TGTGCCATCAGTGATAATCGGGGACAGGGGAACACCTACGAGCAGTACTTC. Translated: CAISDNRGQGNTYEQYF.

This clonotype was seen only a few times. J is TRBJ1-5 and V is TRBV6-2 or TRBV6-3; perhaps TRBD1 as D (6 bases). Trimming stripped 7 bases from V and 2 bases from J, with 9 bases between. The CDR3 covers 13 residues. Germline CDR1 is MNHEY and CDR2 is SVGEGT. The CDR3 here is CASKQGGNQPQHF. CDR3 DNA: TGTGCCAGCAAACAGGGAGGCAATCAGCCCCAGCATTTT.

This clonotype was picked up many times. The chain combines TRBV5-1 with TRBJ2-1; 9 bases align to TRBD2. From germline, CDR1 is SGHRS and CDR2 YFSETQ. The CDR3 sequence is 15 residues long. J was trimmed by 9 bases and V by 0 bases; bases with no gene match: 7. The CDR3: CASSLDAGTSSEQFF. CDR3 bases: TGCGCCAGCAGCTTGGATGCCGGGACTAGCAGTGAGCAGTTCTTC.

This clonotype has at least ten counts. The CDR3 is CASRSTGEGTDTQYF. For the CDR3, the DNA is TGTGCCAGCAGGTCGACAGGGGAAGGTACAGATACGCAGTATTTT. This chain joins TRBV7-9 and TRBJ2-3; TRBD1 aligns across 8 bases. CDR1 is SEHNR, CDR2 FQNEAQ, per germline (reference sequence). The CDR3 spans 15 residues. Trimming removed 6 bases from V and 3 bases from J; junction bases left unmatched: 8. Using reference TRBV7-9 and TRBJ2-3 for the parts outside the CDR3, the full variable domain is DTGVSQNPRHKITKRGQNVTFRCDPISEHNRLYWYRQTLGQGPEFLTYFQNEAQLEKSRLLSDRFSAERPKGSFSTLEIQRTEQGDSAMYLCASRSTGEGTDTQYFGPGTRLTVL.

This clonotype has ten or more counts. This chain connects TRBV6-1 to TRBJ1-5, with D unresolved. This CDR3 is 14 amino acids long. From germline, CDR1 is MNHNS and CDR2 SASEGT. The V end was cut by 2 bases, the J end by 5 bases, with 10 bases between. This CDR3 reads CASSEKVAYQPQHF. CDR3 bases: TGTGCCAGCAGTGAAAAGGTGGCATATCAGCCCCAGCATTTT.

This chain connects TRBV5-1 to TRBJ1-1; 8 positions agree with TRBD1. The CDR3 is made up of 14 amino acids. Germline V gene lookup returns CDR1 SGHRS and CDR2 YFSETQ. The trim removed 2 bases at V and 7 bases at J, leaving 7 bases unmatched. The CDR3 DNA follows: TGCGCCAGCAGCTTAGACAGGGGAGCGGGTGAAGCTTTCTTT. Its protein is CASSLDRGAGEAFF.